These T cell receptor beta chains were read from a single sample in a study of blood T cells in healthy people across ages. A single record per CDR3 protein comes from TCRdb applying MiXCR to the 5' RACE reads. The table records 1.5 million or so distinct CDR3 sequences, around two fifths of them present only once. The sequencing input was blood. These TCRs come from a young woman in good health. Each CDR3 is given with its conserved first and last residue. The order of the fields is V gene, J gene, clone size, D gene, CDR3 protein, CDR3 DNA. The D gene is left open where the match is weak. Size is stated for part of the rows, as once, few or many counts, or as a class when the clone is expanded.

TRBV5-5	TRBJ1-2	few	NA	CASSLADGRGYRTF	TGTGCCAGCAGCTTGGCTGACGGACGGGGTTATCGCACCTTC
TRBV5-1	TRBJ2-2	NA	NA	CASRGQGGIGELFF	TGCGCCAGCAGAGGGCAGGGGGGCATCGGGGAGCTGTTTTTT
TRBV5-1	TRBJ2-3	NA	NA	CASSPNPETPTRFTDTQYF	TGCGCCAGCAGCCCGAACCCCGAGACACCGACCCGGTTCACAGATACGCAGTATTTT
TRBV7-2	TRBJ1-5	NA	NA	CASSLGPGSGNQPQHF	TGTGCCAGCAGCTTAGGCCCAGGGAGTGGCAATCAGCCCCAGCATTTT
TRBV30	TRBJ1-1	NA	TRBD1	CAWSGRTGRGTEAFF	TGTGCCTGGAGTGGTAGGACAGGGAGGGGCACTGAAGCTTTCTTT
TRBV27	TRBJ2-5	few	NA	CASSSLRGQETQYF	TGTGCCAGCAGTTCCCTACGGGGCCAAGAGACCCAGTACTTC
TRBV7-2	TRBJ1-5	many	NA	CASSLRGSGNQPQHF	TGTGCCAGCAGCCTCAGGGGTTCGGGCAATCAGCCCCAGCATTTT
TRBV28	TRBJ2-3	few	TRBD1	CASSSRQGGGGTDTQYF	TGTGCCAGCAGTTCACGACAGGGGGGAGGTGGCACAGATACGCAGTATTTT
TRBV27	TRBJ2-7	NA	TRBD1	CASRPTGHHEQYF	TGTGCCAGCCGCCCGACAGGGCACCACGAGCAGTACTTC
TRBV10-3	TRBJ2-7	many	NA	CAISGRGIGDEQYF	TGTGCCATCAGTGGGAGAGGGATCGGTGACGAGCAGTACTTC
TRBV9	TRBJ2-5	NA	TRBD2	CASSLHSGAGQETQYF	TGTGCCAGCAGCTTACATAGCGGGGCCGGCCAAGAGACCCAGTACTTC
TRBV20-1	TRBJ1-2	NA	NA	CSAQSPGFNYGYTF	TGCAGTGCCCAATCCCCGGGCTTCAACTATGGCTACACCTTC
TRBV29-1	TRBJ2-1	NA	NA	CSVHRTANEQFF	TGCAGCGTCCATAGGACAGCCAATGAGCAGTTCTTC
TRBV18	TRBJ2-3	many	NA	CASSPGSDTQYF	TGTGCCAGCAGCCCCGGGTCAGATACGCAGTATTTT
TRBV20-1	TRBJ2-3	few	NA	CSATGPTGLHTQYF	TGCAGTGCTACCGGGCCCACAGGACTACATACGCAGTATTTT
TRBV27	TRBJ1-4	few	NA	CASSSLRFWDMENEKLFF	TGTGCCAGCAGTTCCCTCAGATTTTGGGACATGGAGAATGAAAAACTGTTTTTT
TRBV6-5	TRBJ1-1	NA	NA	CASKYSLQGANTEAFF	TGTGCCAGCAAATATAGCCTACAAGGGGCTAACACTGAAGCTTTCTTT
TRBV20-1	TRBJ2-5	NA	NA	CSAAVGSYDFETQYF	TGCAGTGCAGCAGTGGGATCATACGATTTTGAGACCCAGTACTTC
TRBV2	TRBJ1-2	few	NA	CASSNHRDGYTF	TGTGCCAGCAGTAATCACAGGGATGGCTACACCTTC
TRBV5-1	TRBJ2-1	NA	NA	CATEIGLGQFF	TGCGCCACCGAGATTGGTCTAGGGCAGTTCTTC
TRBV2	TRBJ2-7	few	NA	CASRLDGPYEQYF	TGTGCCAGCAGGCTTGACGGACCCTACGAGCAGTACTTC
TRBV6-5	TRBJ2-7	NA	TRBD1	CASRSTGAEAYEQYF	TGTGCCAGCAGGTCTACAGGGGCCGAGGCTTACGAGCAGTACTTC
TRBV28	TRBJ2-3	NA	NA	CASSRVLVAKDTQYF	TGTGCCAGCAGTCGGGTTTTGGTAGCTAAAGATACGCAGTATTTT
TRBV27	TRBJ2-2	NA	NA	CASSDIGDGELFF	TGTGCCAGCAGTGACATCGGGGACGGGGAGCTGTTTTTT
TRBV7-2	TRBJ1-5	NA	NA	CASSLPGLGNQPQHF	TGTGCCAGCAGCTTACCGGGATTGGGCAATCAGCCCCAGCATTTT
TRBV28	TRBJ2-7	NA	NA	CASSFGWGLYEQYF	TGTGCCAGCAGTTTCGGGTGGGGCTTGTACGAGCAGTACTTC
TRBV27	TRBJ2-6	once	NA	CASKNAVAGANVLTF	TGTGCCAGCAAAAACGCGGTGGCTGGGGCCAACGTCCTGACTTTC
TRBV18	TRBJ2-3	NA	NA	CASSPGARQYF	TGTGCCAGCTCCCCGGGGGCGAGGCAGTATTTT
TRBV9	TRBJ2-7	NA	TRBD2	CASSAREADLYEQYF	TGTGCCAGCAGCGCCCGGGAGGCCGATCTCTACGAGCAGTACTTC
TRBV7-3	TRBJ1-1	few	NA	CASSLSLGVGGRTEAFF	TGTGCCAGCAGCTTAAGCCTTGGGGTGGGGGGGCGGACTGAAGCTTTCTTT
TRBV5-1	TRBJ2-1	NA	TRBD1	CASRPSGTGAYNEQFF	TGCGCCAGCCGGCCGTCCGGGACAGGGGCCTACAATGAGCAGTTCTTC
TRBV2	TRBJ1-5	NA	NA	CASSVGSPDQPQHF	TGTGCCAGCAGCGTCGGGTCTCCTGATCAGCCCCAGCATTTT
TRBV14	TRBJ2-1	NA	TRBD1	CASSRPGTDGINEQFF	TGTGCCAGCAGCCGACCTGGGACAGATGGAATCAATGAGCAGTTCTTC
TRBV6-2/TRBV6-3	TRBJ2-7	NA	NA	CAGSLYYEQYF	TGTGCCGGCAGTCTATACTACGAGCAGTACTTC
TRBV5-1	TRBJ2-1	NA	TRBD1	CASAPYTGTADNEQFF	TGTGCCAGCGCGCCGTACACCGGGACAGCGGACAATGAGCAGTTCTTC
TRBV6-1	TRBJ2-2	NA	TRBD2	CASSGTGLENTGELFF	TGTGCCAGCAGTGGTACGGGACTAGAGAACACCGGGGAGCTGTTTTTT
TRBV10-3	TRBJ1-2	NA	TRBD1	CASAAGGLGYGYTF	TGTGCCAGTGCGGCAGGGGGCCTGGGCTATGGCTACACCTTC
TRBV7-2	TRBJ2-2	NA	TRBD2	CASSQGLAAGELFF	TGTGCCAGCAGCCAAGGACTAGCTGCCGGGGAGCTGTTTTTT
TRBV2	TRBJ2-7	NA	TRBD1	CAGGTGVSYEQYF	TGTGCCGGAGGGACAGGCGTCTCCTACGAGCAGTACTTC
TRBV12-3/TRBV12-4	TRBJ2-3	few	NA	CASSYEVLMTDTQYF	TGTGCCAGCAGTTACGAAGTATTAATGACAGATACGCAGTATTTT
TRBV20-1	TRBJ2-7	few	NA	CSARGGVAFPLSYEQYF	TGCAGTGCTAGAGGAGGGGTCGCCTTCCCCCTCTCCTACGAGCAGTACTTC
TRBV12-3/TRBV12-4	TRBJ1-6	NA	NA	CASSRGFLLNSPLHF	TGTGCCAGCAGCAGGGGTTTTCTTCTTAATTCACCCCTCCACTTT
TRBV4-1	TRBJ2-2	NA	TRBD1	CASSPTILNRGRSTGELFF	TGCGCCAGCAGCCCGACAATCCTTAACAGGGGGCGCAGCACCGGGGAGCTGTTTTTT
TRBV27	TRBJ2-3	NA	NA	CASTSYRDTQYF	TGTGCCAGCACAAGTTACCGGGATACGCAGTATTTT